This is a list of T cell receptor beta chains from one sample in a study of CD8 T cells in ankylosing spondylitis. Via MiXCR, TCRdb re-called the 5' RACE reads, giving one row per CDR3 protein. The sample contains about 130,000 distinct CDR3 sequences, about an eighth of which appear only once. The source material was blood, either unsorted or a sorted T cell fraction (not recorded which). The origin of the receptors is a female donor with ankylosing spondylitis or in good health (not recorded which). The CDR3 runs from the conserved cysteine through the conserved F or W. Fields, in order: D gene, J gene, V gene, clone size, CDR3 length, CDR3 protein, CDR3 DNA. A D gene is named only where the DNA matches it firmly. Clone sizes are given selectively: once, few, many, or a class where the clone is expanded.

D: .
J: TRBJ2-2
V: TRBV7-3
size: .
length: 14
CDR3: CASSLAGPTGELFF
DNA: TGTGCCAGCAGCTTAGCAGGACCAACCGGGGAGCTGTTTTTT

D: .
J: TRBJ2-5
V: TRBV20-1
size: many
length: 13
CDR3: CSAGGTQGETQYF
DNA: TGCAGTGCGGGCGGGACCCAAGGCGAGACCCAGTACTTC

D: .
J: TRBJ1-2
V: TRBV25-1
size: many
length: 15
CDR3: CASSGAGSLLYGYTF
DNA: TGTGCCAGCAGTGGGGCTGGGTCGCTCCTCTATGGCTACACCTTC

D: .
J: TRBJ2-1
V: TRBV20-1
size: many
length: 14
CDR3: CSAGTLRSGDEQFF
DNA: TGCAGTGCTGGTACCCTGAGATCTGGCGATGAGCAGTTCTTC

D: TRBD2
J: TRBJ2-1
V: TRBV5-1
size: many
length: 16
CDR3: CASSLDETSGGDEQFF
DNA: TGCGCCAGCAGCTTGGATGAGACTAGCGGGGGCGATGAGCAGTTCTTC

D: .
J: TRBJ2-5
V: TRBV5-1
size: many
length: 14
CDR3: CASSLAGNRETQYF
DNA: TGCGCCAGCAGCTTGGCGGGGAATCGGGAGACCCAGTACTTC

D: .
J: TRBJ2-3
V: TRBV14
size: many
length: 11
CDR3: CASPRPDTQYF
DNA: TGTGCCTCACCAAGGCCAGATACGCAGTATTTT

D: TRBD2
J: TRBJ2-5
V: TRBV7-9
size: many
length: 17
CDR3: CASSAASGGALSETQYF
DNA: TGTGCCAGCAGCGCTGCTAGCGGGGGCGCCTTATCAGAGACCCAGTACTTC

D: .
J: TRBJ2-7
V: TRBV11-2
size: many
length: 14
CDR3: CASSLLQGNYEQYF
DNA: TGTGCCAGCAGCTTGTTGCAGGGAAACTACGAGCAGTACTTC

D: .
J: TRBJ1-1
V: TRBV5-5
size: many
length: 13
CDR3: CASSWVVNTEAFF
DNA: TGTGCCAGCAGTTGGGTGGTGAACACTGAAGCTTTCTTT

D: .
J: TRBJ2-7
V: TRBV29-1
size: many
length: 14
CDR3: CSVENPGIGYEQYF
DNA: TGCAGCGTTGAAAACCCGGGGATCGGCTACGAGCAGTACTTC

D: .
J: TRBJ1-1
V: TRBV18
size: many
length: 15
CDR3: CASSPSNVGNTEAFF
DNA: TGTGCCAGCTCACCATCGAACGTTGGGAACACTGAAGCTTTCTTT

D: .
J: TRBJ1-5
V: TRBV10-3
size: many
length: 16
CDR3: CAISESDRSSNQPQHF
DNA: TGTGCCATCAGTGAGTCGGACAGATCTAGCAATCAGCCCCAGCATTTT

D: TRBD2
J: TRBJ2-1
V: TRBV18
size: many
length: 15
CDR3: CASSPGTRPYNEQFF
DNA: TGTGCCAGCTCACCCGGGACTAGGCCCTACAATGAGCAGTTCTTC

D: TRBD1
J: TRBJ1-1
V: TRBV20-1
size: .
length: 13
CDR3: CSAPPYRGYEPFF
DNA: TGCAGTGCTCCGCCATACAGGGGGTACGAGCCTTTCTTT

D: .
J: TRBJ2-3
V: TRBV20-1
size: .
length: 17
CDR3: CSATGGLSGGDTDTQYF
DNA: TGCAGCGCCACGGGTGGGCTTAGCGGCGGGGACACAGATACGCAGTATTTT

D: .
J: TRBJ2-3
V: TRBV20-1
size: many
length: 13
CDR3: CSARAGVGDTQYF
DNA: TGCAGTGCTAGAGCGGGAGTTGGTGATACGCAGTATTTT

D: .
J: TRBJ1-2
V: TRBV20-1
size: many
length: 12
CDR3: CSASPGRNGYTF
DNA: TGCAGTGCTAGCCCAGGGAGGAATGGCTACACCTTC

D: .
J: TRBJ2-1
V: TRBV28
size: few
length: 12
CDR3: CASSLKLYEQFF
DNA: TGTGCCAGCAGTTTAAAGCTATATGAGCAGTTCTTC

D: .
J: TRBJ2-1
V: TRBV29-1
size: few
length: 13
CDR3: CSAFPTGRNEQFF
DNA: TGCAGCGCATTCCCTACTGGACGAAATGAGCAGTTCTTC

D: .
J: TRBJ2-5
V: TRBV5-1
size: many
length: 12
CDR3: CASSVTEETQYF
DNA: TGCGCCAGCAGCGTAACGGAAGAGACCCAGTACTTC

D: TRBD2
J: TRBJ2-7
V: TRBV11-2
size: .
length: 13
CDR3: CASSSSPGGEQYF
DNA: TGTGCCAGCAGCTCCTCACCGGGGGGAGAGCAGTACTTC

D: TRBD2
J: TRBJ2-1
V: TRBV30
size: many
length: 15
CDR3: CAWSVATSGNYEQFF
DNA: TGTGCCTGGAGTGTAGCCACTAGCGGGAACTATGAGCAGTTCTTC

D: .
J: TRBJ1-1
V: TRBV20-1
size: many
length: 15
CDR3: CSARVNWTGNTEAFF
DNA: TGCAGTGCTAGAGTTAATTGGACGGGGAACACTGAAGCTTTCTTT

D: .
J: TRBJ2-7
V: TRBV18
size: many
length: 13
CDR3: CASSPSEDNEQYF
DNA: TGTGCCAGCTCACCCTCGGAAGACAACGAGCAGTACTTC

D: TRBD1
J: TRBJ2-5
V: TRBV5-1
size: few
length: 14
CDR3: CASSFRTGEGTQYF
DNA: TGCGCCAGCAGCTTTAGGACAGGGGAAGGGACCCAGTACTTC

D: .
J: TRBJ2-7
V: TRBV5-1
size: many
length: 9
CDR3: CASTGEQYF
DNA: TGCGCCAGCACTGGCGAGCAGTACTTC

D: .
J: TRBJ2-5
V: TRBV27
size: many
length: 17
CDR3: CASSLVRSGQHHETQYF
DNA: TGTGCCAGCAGTTTAGTCCGCTCCGGACAGCATCATGAGACCCAGTACTTC

D: TRBD1
J: TRBJ2-5
V: TRBV27
size: .
length: 15
CDR3: CASSSGTGGKETQYF
DNA: TGTGCCAGCAGTTCCGGGACAGGCGGAAAAGAGACCCAGTACTTC

D: .
J: TRBJ2-2
V: TRBV11-2
size: many
length: 18
CDR3: CASSLDQGLAENTGELFF
DNA: TGTGCCAGCAGCTTAGATCAGGGGCTAGCGGAGAACACCGGGGAGCTGTTTTTT

D: .
J: TRBJ1-2
V: TRBV5-1
size: many
length: 13
CDR3: CASSLEARSPGTF
DNA: TGCGCCAGCAGCTTGGAAGCCAGGAGCCCGGGAACCTTC

D: .
J: TRBJ1-2
V: TRBV6-1
size: many
length: 15
CDR3: CASRGPYAGPYGYTF
DNA: TGTGCCAGCCGTGGCCCTTACGCGGGGCCGTATGGCTACACCTTC

D: TRBD1
J: TRBJ1-2
V: TRBV5-8
size: many
length: 16
CDR3: CANPRPPGQGRYGYTF
DNA: TGTGCCAACCCTAGACCCCCGGGACAGGGGCGATATGGCTACACCTTC

D: .
J: TRBJ1-5
V: TRBV12-3/TRBV12-4
size: many
length: 15
CDR3: CASTQGEGSNQPQHF
DNA: TGTGCCAGCACCCAGGGTGAGGGAAGCAATCAGCCCCAGCATTTT

D: .
J: TRBJ1-1
V: TRBV27
size: many
length: 16
CDR3: CASSSKLQRFVTEAFF
DNA: TGTGCCAGCAGTTCCAAACTCCAGAGGTTTGTAACTGAAGCTTTCTTT

D: TRBD2
J: TRBJ2-5
V: TRBV5-1
size: many
length: 15
CDR3: CASSLEGGRRETQYF
DNA: TGCGCCAGCAGCTTGGAAGGCGGGAGGCGAGAGACCCAGTACTTC

D: TRBD1
J: TRBJ2-7
V: TRBV5-4
size: .
length: 15
CDR3: CASSKDRVVDDEQYF
DNA: TGTGCCAGCAGCAAAGACAGGGTGGTAGACGACGAGCAGTACTTC

D: TRBD2
J: TRBJ2-7
V: TRBV12-3/TRBV12-4
size: few
length: 12
CDR3: CASWREGGEQYF
DNA: TGTGCCAGTTGGCGGGAGGGCGGCGAGCAGTACTTC

D: .
J: TRBJ2-4
V: TRBV20-1
size: many
length: 20
CDR3: CSARDLGVGTLGFGKNIQYF
DNA: TGCAGTGCTAGAGATCTGGGGGTTGGGACACTAGGATTCGGCAAAAACATTCAGTACTTC

D: TRBD1
J: TRBJ1-6
V: TRBV5-1
size: many
length: 13
CDR3: CASGGQGGSPLHF
DNA: TGCGCCAGCGGGGGACAGGGAGGTTCACCCCTCCACTTT

D: TRBD2
J: TRBJ2-7
V: TRBV27
size: few
length: 14
CDR3: CASSLAASSYEQYF
DNA: TGTGCCAGCAGTCTAGCGGCGAGCTCCTACGAGCAGTACTTC

D: TRBD1
J: TRBJ2-5
V: TRBV12-3/TRBV12-4
size: .
length: 15
CDR3: CASSLSGTGQETQYF
DNA: TGTGCCAGCAGTTTGTCCGGGACAGGGCAAGAGACCCAGTACTTC

D: .
J: TRBJ1-2
V: TRBV29-1
size: many
length: 12
CDR3: CSVVVTLGGYTF
DNA: TGCAGCGTTGTAGTAACGTTAGGCGGCTACACCTTC

D: TRBD2
J: TRBJ2-1
V: TRBV20-1
size: many
length: 16
CDR3: CSAVSRLAGSYNEQFF
DNA: TGCAGTGCTGTTAGTCGACTAGCGGGGTCCTACAATGAGCAGTTCTTC

D: .
J: TRBJ2-1
V: TRBV12-3/TRBV12-4
size: many
length: 12
CDR3: CASSLDGNEQFF
DNA: TGTGCCAGCAGTTTAGATGGGAATGAGCAGTTCTTC

D: .
J: TRBJ2-7
V: TRBV11-2
size: many
length: 15
CDR3: CASSLGHPQSHEQYF
DNA: TGTGCCAGCAGCTTAGGACACCCCCAGAGTCACGAGCAGTACTTC

D: TRBD2
J: TRBJ2-1
V: TRBV3-1
size: many
length: 12
CDR3: CASSPLGGEQFF
DNA: TGTGCCAGCAGTCCACTGGGGGGGGAGCAGTTCTTC

D: TRBD2
J: TRBJ2-1
V: TRBV11-2
size: many
length: 16
CDR3: CASSNPRGGRANEQFF
DNA: TGTGCCAGCAGCAACCCCCGAGGCGGGAGGGCGAATGAGCAGTTCTTC